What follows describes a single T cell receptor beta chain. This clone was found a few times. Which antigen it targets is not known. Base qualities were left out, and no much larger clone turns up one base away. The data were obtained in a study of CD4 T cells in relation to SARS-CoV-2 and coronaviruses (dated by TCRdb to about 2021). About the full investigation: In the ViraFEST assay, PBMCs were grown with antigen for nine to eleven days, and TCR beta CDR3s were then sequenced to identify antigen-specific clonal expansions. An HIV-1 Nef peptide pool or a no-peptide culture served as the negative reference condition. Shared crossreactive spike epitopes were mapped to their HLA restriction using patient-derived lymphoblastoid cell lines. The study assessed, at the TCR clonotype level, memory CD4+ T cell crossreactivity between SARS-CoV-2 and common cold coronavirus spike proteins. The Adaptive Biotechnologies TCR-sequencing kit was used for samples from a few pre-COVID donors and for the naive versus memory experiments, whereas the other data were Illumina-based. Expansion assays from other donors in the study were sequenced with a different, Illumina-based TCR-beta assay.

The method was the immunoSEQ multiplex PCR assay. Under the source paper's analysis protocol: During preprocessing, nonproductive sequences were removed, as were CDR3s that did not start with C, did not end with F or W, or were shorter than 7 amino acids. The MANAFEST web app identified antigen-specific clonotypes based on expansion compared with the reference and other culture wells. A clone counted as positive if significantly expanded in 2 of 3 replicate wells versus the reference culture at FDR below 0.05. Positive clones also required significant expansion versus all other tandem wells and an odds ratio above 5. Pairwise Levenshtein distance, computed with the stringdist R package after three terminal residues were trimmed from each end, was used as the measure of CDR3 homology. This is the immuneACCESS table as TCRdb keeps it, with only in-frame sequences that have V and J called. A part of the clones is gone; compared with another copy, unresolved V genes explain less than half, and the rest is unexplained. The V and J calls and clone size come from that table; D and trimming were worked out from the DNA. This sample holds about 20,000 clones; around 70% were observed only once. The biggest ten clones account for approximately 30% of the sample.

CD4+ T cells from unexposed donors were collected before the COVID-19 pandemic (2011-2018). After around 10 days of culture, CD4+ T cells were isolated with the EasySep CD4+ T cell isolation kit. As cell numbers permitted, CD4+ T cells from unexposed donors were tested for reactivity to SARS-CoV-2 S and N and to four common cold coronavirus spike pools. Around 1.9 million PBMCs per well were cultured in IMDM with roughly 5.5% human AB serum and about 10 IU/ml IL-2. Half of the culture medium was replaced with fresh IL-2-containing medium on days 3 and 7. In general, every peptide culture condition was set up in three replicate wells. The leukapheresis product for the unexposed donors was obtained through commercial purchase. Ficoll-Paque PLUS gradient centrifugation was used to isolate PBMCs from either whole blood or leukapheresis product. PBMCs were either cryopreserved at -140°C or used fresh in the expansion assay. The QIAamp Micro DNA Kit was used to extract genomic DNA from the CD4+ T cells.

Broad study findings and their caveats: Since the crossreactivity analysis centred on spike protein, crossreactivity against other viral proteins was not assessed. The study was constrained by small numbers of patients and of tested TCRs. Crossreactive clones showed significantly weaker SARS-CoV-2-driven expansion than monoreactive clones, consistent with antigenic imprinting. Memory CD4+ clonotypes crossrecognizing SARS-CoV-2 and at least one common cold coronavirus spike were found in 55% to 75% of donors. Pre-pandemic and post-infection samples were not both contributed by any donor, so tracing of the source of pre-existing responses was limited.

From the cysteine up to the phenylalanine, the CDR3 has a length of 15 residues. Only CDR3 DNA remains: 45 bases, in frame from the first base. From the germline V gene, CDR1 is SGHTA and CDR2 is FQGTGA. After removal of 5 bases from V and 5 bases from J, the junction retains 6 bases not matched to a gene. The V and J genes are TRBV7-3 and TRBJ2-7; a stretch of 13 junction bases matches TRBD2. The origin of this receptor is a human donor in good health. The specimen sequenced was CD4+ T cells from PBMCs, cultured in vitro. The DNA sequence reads TGTGCCAGCAGCCGTGGACTAGCGGGGGCCCACGAGCAGTACTTC. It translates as CASSRGLAGAHEQYF.